This note documents a single T cell receptor (beta chain) sequence. This clone was observed a handful of times. Its antigen target is currently unknown. Base qualities are not recorded, but no much larger clone differs from it by a single base. The library was obtained by the immunoSEQ multiplex PCR assay. The multiplex PCR relied on a mix of 60 forward primers for TCR Vbeta segments and 13 reverse primers for TCR Jbeta segments. The CDR3 region of rearranged TCR beta genes was amplified from genomic DNA with a multiplex PCR assay. Amplified TCR beta libraries were sequenced as 87-base-pair reads on the Illumina HiSeq System. As for how the authors treated the data: A later analysis tallied around 87 million unique TCR beta chains across the roughly 610 repertoires, and approximately 9.9 million of those chains were shared by two or more donors. A nearest-neighbor algorithm error-corrected the raw reads and collapsed the reads into unique sequences, merging closely related sequences to remove PCR and sequencing errors. To assign V, D and J gene segments, CDR3 sequences were aligned to IMGT reference sequences. For a sequence to be retained, a match of at least six nucleotides was required to both a V gene segment and a J gene segment. Rearrangements were classified as productive when the CDR3 lacked stop codons and remained in frame with V and J, and all other rearrangements were classified as non-productive. CDR3 was defined by IMGT convention, running from the second conserved V-encoded cysteine to the conserved J-encoded phenylalanine. The earlier analysis of fewer than 700 of the donors excluded sequences that lacked an unambiguous match to a single V gene segment. An earlier analysis of over 450 of the donors classified V segments as functional when productive rearrangements were above 56.7% and as segregating when the standard deviation between donors was above 5%. A statistical classification framework was developed to diagnose cytomegalovirus status using the catalog of TCR beta chain sequences. V and J gene assignment, in a later analysis, came from comparing TCR nucleotide sequences with IMGT/GENE-DB human TR gene sequences. In a later analysis, CDR3 sequences and most-parsimonious VDJ recombination scenarios were assigned using the TCRdist pipeline. A later analysis defined each TCR beta chain by its CDR3 amino acid sequence plus V-gene family, and excluded reads lacking a unique V-gene family. To address suspected cross-contamination and a sequencing artifact, a later analysis removed under 600 highly shared, low-generation-probability nucleotide sequences. A later analysis calculated a clonal expansion index for each public chain from normalized within-repertoire ranks of inferred template counts. A later analysis computed generation probabilities with a VDJ recombination model fitted to out-of-frame rearrangements, and checked the results against IGoR. In a later analysis, TCR-TCR, TCR-HLA and TCR-CMV co-occurrence was scored with hypergeometric tests, and a repertoire-size bias correction was applied to TCR pairs. False discovery rates were estimated in a later analysis by permuting HLA or CMV assignments 20 times. In a later analysis, co-occurring TCRs were grouped using DBSCAN, and TCRdist sequence similarity was added for clustering within HLA-allele-positive subsets. Repertoires with fewer than 30,000 or more than 120,000 public chains were left out of co-occurrence clustering, as were four to six repertoires with anomalous nucleotide sharing. TCRdb re-hosts the immuneACCESS table, in-frame sequences only. Its copies lack some clones; in the studies checked, an unresolved V gene accounts for under half of them, and the cause for the rest is not known. V, J and clone size derive from that table, while D and trimming were established from the DNA sequence. Here the sample has about 150,000 clones; 70% to 80% occur a single time. The ten largest clones add up to about 1.6% of the sample.

The germline V gene sets CDR1 to SGHAT and CDR2 to FQNNGV. The CDR3, from cysteine to phenylalanine, totals 14 residues. The retained sequence is limited to the CDR3, 42 bases, with the frame set at the first base. Trimming leaves V shorter by 5 bases and J shorter by 1 base, with the junction holding 3 bases beyond the gene matches. This sample stems from a study of cytomegalovirus exposure and HLA in healthy donors (dated by TCRdb to about 2017). With respect to the entire study: An earlier analysis of roughly 630 of the donors reported roughly 270 Gb of sequence data and some 120 million unique TCR beta sequences from some 180 million T cells. In the later analysis, no new phenotypic data were used to find candidate immune exposures; instead, reliance was placed on TCR beta sequences and their occurrence across donors. A separate validation cohort of roughly 120 different subjects was used in addition to the approximately 700-subject first cohort. Roughly 300 gigabases of sequencing data and tens of millions of unique TCR sequences were included in an early release covering about 620 HLA-typed donors. A later analysis re-analyzed previously published TCR beta repertoires from 500 to 700 donors and added high-resolution HLA genotyping to study TCR occurrence patterns. Alongside the repertoire data, information on donor age, sex, ethnicity and CMV serostatus was compiled. An earlier analysis of about 620 of the donors applied high-throughput TCR beta sequencing to assess whether each TCR beta V gene segment acted as functional or pseudogenic. High-throughput TCR immunosequencing, statistical association of individual TCRs with disease status, and machine learning were combined to predict cytomegalovirus infection status. HLA typing covered class I and class II loci at four-digit resolution. Of the 350 to 450 genotyped donors, roughly 80% were placed in the genetic ancestry cluster associated with self-reported Caucasian donors. The study used immunosequencing to profile the T cell repertoires of some 600 subjects and linked those repertoires to cytomegalovirus serostatus. Genome-wide SNP genotypes for about 65% of the roughly 670 donors were used in a later genetic analysis, which treated that subset as a discovery cohort. On average, around 230,000 unique TCR beta nucleotide sequences were sequenced per donor among 398 genotyped donors of the cohort, with roughly 19% of those sequences being non-productive. Every repertoire in the discovery cohort had been generated on one and the same sequencing platform. Several DR-DQ haplotypes were treated as single units for association and clustering because of strong linkage in the cohort. The number of donors typed differed by locus, with 629-630 for A, B, C, DRB1 and DQB1, 522 for DQA1, about 610 for DPA1, and 472 for DPB1. The study aimed to test whether cataloging public T cell receptors could reveal signatures of past pathogen exposure.

The cohort consisted of approximately 670 healthy bone marrow donors. All cohort members were sampled while nominally healthy, although unrecorded immune exposures were likely present. The donor was CMV seronegative and was included in the group of a few hundred seronegative cohort members. A peripheral blood sample was provided by each donor, and peripheral blood mononuclear cells were used for TCR beta sequencing. Genomic DNA was extracted from the blood cell samples with the Qiagen DNeasy Blood Extraction Kit. Results the study describes overall, beyond this receptor: CMV serostatus was the only immune exposure information available for the cohort. When HLA alleles, especially DR and DQ, strongly co-occurred, attributing TCR associations to individual alleles was difficult. Specific HLA alleles were associated with 16,951 TCR beta sequences at a false discovery rate of 0.05 in a later analysis. A later analysis found that HLA-associated TCR beta chains were more clonally expanded and had lower generation probabilities than equally common non-associated chains. Linkage disequilibrium might explain the correlated functional status among segregating V segments, but an unknown experimental factor could not be ruled out. In a later genetic analysis, fewer N-insertions in productive TCRs were reported among donors in an Asian-associated ancestry cluster than the roughly 640-donor mean. A later analysis found that TCR association rates varied across HLA loci, with DRB1 alleles showing the most associated TCRs and HLA-C alleles the fewest. According to the authors, the approach could potentially be generalized to other disease states and immunological phenotypes. According to a later analysis, most CMV-associated TCR beta chains appeared to be HLA-restricted, and the HLA associations seemed to be driven largely by CMV exposure. An earlier analysis of some 560 of the donors showed that most TCR beta V segments appeared in productive rearrangements either about 87% or about 30% of the time, which broadly matched IMGT annotations. Several of the top co-occurrence clusters appeared to be linked to parvovirus B19, influenza, CMV and Epstein-Barr virus, according to a later analysis. In a later genetic analysis, a missense DCLRE1C variant was associated with V-gene and J-gene trimming of TCR beta chains, and the association was replicated in an independent cohort. Roughly uniform sequencing depth across donors was assumed in presence/absence analyses, although this assumption may not hold. Because the 87-base-pair reads could not distinguish some IMGT-functional V segments, including TRBV6-2 and TRBV6-3, those segments were excluded. In both the original and validation cohorts, the classifier was reported to diagnose cytomegalovirus status with high specificity and sensitivity. The earlier analysis of 587 of the donors excluded approximately 17 rarely observed V segments, including chromosome 9 orphons, because counts were too low. A further reported finding was that TCR beta sequences accurately predicted the HLA-A and HLA-B alleles for most subjects in the first cohort. Across donors, most TCR sequences were observed very rarely, whereas some public TCRs were present in many individuals. In this cohort, only TCR beta chains were sequenced, and detectable features were limited by the absence of alpha or paired-chain data. Because HLA typing was unavailable for some donors at each locus, only the typed subset was used in association tests. Three of the identified cytomegalovirus-associated TCR beta chains were confirmed in vitro to be specific for cytomegalovirus antigens. A cluster of highly shared sequence variants was judged likely to represent a technical artifact of the sequencing pipeline. The study listed 150 to 200 TCR beta chains as associated with cytomegalovirus.

This clonotype was sampled from a man aged 35-49 years in good health and CMV-seronegative. The receptor chain draws on TRBV11-2 and TRBJ2-7, with TRBD2 matching 9 junction bases. Sample: PBMCs. The CDR3 protein sequence reads: CASSLAGRSYEQYF. The DNA sequence is TGTGCCAGCAGCCTAGCGGGGAGGTCCTACGAGCAGTACTTC.